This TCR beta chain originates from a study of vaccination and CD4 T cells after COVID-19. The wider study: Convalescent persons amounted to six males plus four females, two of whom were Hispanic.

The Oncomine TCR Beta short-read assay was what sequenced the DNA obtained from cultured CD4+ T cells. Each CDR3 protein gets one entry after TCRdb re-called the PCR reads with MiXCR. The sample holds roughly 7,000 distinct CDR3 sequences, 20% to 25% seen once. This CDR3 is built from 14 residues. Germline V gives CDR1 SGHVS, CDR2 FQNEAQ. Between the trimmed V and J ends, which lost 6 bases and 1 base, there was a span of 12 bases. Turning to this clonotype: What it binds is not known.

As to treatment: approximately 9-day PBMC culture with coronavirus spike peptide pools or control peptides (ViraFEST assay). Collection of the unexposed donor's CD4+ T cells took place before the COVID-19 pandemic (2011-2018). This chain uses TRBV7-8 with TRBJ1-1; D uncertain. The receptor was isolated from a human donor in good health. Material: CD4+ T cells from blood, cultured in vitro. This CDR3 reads CASRKREPNTEAFF. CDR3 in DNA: TGTGCCAGCAGGAAAAGGGAACCGAACACTGAAGCTTTCTTT.